A selection of T cell receptor beta chains follows, all from one sample in a study of shared clonotypes between healthy human individuals. Generated by immunoSEQ multiplex PCR, the TCRdb table keeps only in-frame clones and is missing some. The sample has 650,000 to 800,000 clones, roughly 94% seen once. Sequencing input: naive CD8+ T cells sorted from blood. These receptors all come from a man aged 25 to 40 in good health. The CDR3 runs from the conserved cysteine through the conserved F or W. A D gene is named only where the DNA matches it firmly. Clone size is given for some rows only: seen once, a few or many times, or a class if the clone is expanded.

TGCGCCAGCAGCGAGGGACTAGCGGGATTTACAGATACGCAGTATTTT CASSEGLAGFTDTQYF TRBJ2-3 TRBD2 NA TRBV5-1
TGTGCCAGCAGTGAATTTATCGAGCAGTACTTC CASSEFIEQYF TRBJ2-7 NA NA TRBV25-1
TGCGCCAGCAGCTCGAATACAGGGGCGTTCTACGAGCAGTACTTC CASSSNTGAFYEQYF TRBJ2-7 TRBD1 NA TRBV4-1
TGTGCCAGCAGCGGGGACAGGGCGTGGGAGCAGTTCTTC CASSGDRAWEQFF TRBJ2-1 TRBD1 NA TRBV5-6
TGTGCCAGCAGTGATGGACTACAGGGCTACACCTTC CASSDGLQGYTF TRBJ1-2 NA NA TRBV2
TGTGCCAGCAGCCCCCTAGCGGGAGGTTCGGCCGGGGAGCTGTTTTTT CASSPLAGGSAGELFF TRBJ2-2 TRBD2 NA TRBV9
TGTGCCAGCAGCCCCCCCGCTCGGGGGGTGGACACTGAAGCTTTCTTT CASSPPARGVDTEAFF TRBJ1-1 NA NA TRBV7-9
TGTGCCAGCAGCTTAGGACTAGCGGGAGGCCGGGACTACGAGCAGTACTTC CASSLGLAGGRDYEQYF TRBJ2-7 TRBD2 NA TRBV5-8
TGTGCCACCAGCCGCTACTCGGGCGGTACCTACGAGCAGTACTTC CATSRYSGGTYEQYF TRBJ2-7 NA NA TRBV15
TGTGCCAGCAGTTCCCGCTTAATTAACACAGATACGCAGTATTTT CASSSRLINTDTQYF TRBJ2-3 NA NA TRBV27
TGTGCCAGCAGCTTGAGACGTCTTAACACAGATACGCAGTATTTT CASSLRRLNTDTQYF TRBJ2-3 NA NA TRBV5-6
TGTGCCAGCAGTTCGAGTGGGGGGTGGCGGGAAAAACTGTTTTTT CASSSSGGWREKLFF TRBJ1-4 NA NA TRBV27
TGTGCCAGCAGCTTAGAGTACAGGGGAGGAACAGATACGCAGTATTTT CASSLEYRGGTDTQYF TRBJ2-3 NA once TRBV7-6
TGCGCCAGCAGCTTGGAGTGGGGTGGCTACACCTTC CASSLEWGGYTF TRBJ1-2 NA NA TRBV5-1
TGTGCCAGCAGTTTAATGGCGGGTCAGCCCCAGCATTTT CASSLMAGQPQHF TRBJ1-5 NA NA TRBV27
TGCGCCAGCAGCCAAGATTGGGGGGCAGGGGGCTACGAGCAGTACTTC CASSQDWGAGGYEQYF TRBJ2-7 NA NA TRBV4-1
TGTGCCAGCAGCTCACAGTCCTACGAGCAGTACTTC CASSSQSYEQYF TRBJ2-7 NA NA TRBV5-5
TGCAGCGTTGAAACTAGCGGGAGTATCGAACAGTTCTTC CSVETSGSIEQFF TRBJ2-1 TRBD2 NA TRBV29-1
TGTGCCAGCAGCTTAGATGATGAGCAGTTCTTC CASSLDDEQFF TRBJ2-1 NA NA TRBV11-2
TGCGCCAGCAGCTTAGGGACTAGCGACTTTGGGCAGTACTTC CASSLGTSDFGQYF TRBJ2-7 TRBD2 NA TRBV5-1
TGTGCCAGCAGTTATGCTCCAGGGGATAACTATGGCTACACCTTC CASSYAPGDNYGYTF TRBJ1-2 NA NA TRBV6-5
TGTGCCAGCAGTGCGGCGTACTCCTACGAGCAGTACTTC CASSAAYSYEQYF TRBJ2-7 NA once TRBV6-1
TGTGCCAGCAGTGAAGGGGACAGCGTTGCTCCCTACGAGCAGTACTTC CASSEGDSVAPYEQYF TRBJ2-7 TRBD1 NA TRBV6-1
TGTGCGTGGGGAGGTACGGCGGCTGAAGCTTTCTTT CAWGGTAAEAFF TRBJ1-1 NA NA TRBV13
TGTGCCAGTAGTATCTCCCCCTCCTACGAGCAGTACTTC CASSISPSYEQYF TRBJ2-7 NA NA TRBV19
TGTGCCAGCAGCTCGGGGCCTGTCCCTGGAAACACCATATATTTT CASSSGPVPGNTIYF TRBJ1-3 NA NA TRBV7-9
TGTGCCAGCCGCGGACAGGGTCCAAACAGCCCAGATACGCAGTATTTT CASRGQGPNSPDTQYF TRBJ2-3 TRBD1 NA TRBV2